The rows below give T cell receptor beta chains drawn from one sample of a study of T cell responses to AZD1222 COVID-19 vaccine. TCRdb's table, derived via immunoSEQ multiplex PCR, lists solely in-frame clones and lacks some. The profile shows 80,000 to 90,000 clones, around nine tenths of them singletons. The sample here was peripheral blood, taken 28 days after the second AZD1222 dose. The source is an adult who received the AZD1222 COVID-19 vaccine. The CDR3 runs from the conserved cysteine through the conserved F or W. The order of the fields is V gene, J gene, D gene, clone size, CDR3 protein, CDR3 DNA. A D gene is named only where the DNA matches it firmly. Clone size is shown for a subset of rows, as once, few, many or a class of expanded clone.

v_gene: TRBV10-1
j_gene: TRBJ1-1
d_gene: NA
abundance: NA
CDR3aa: CASRWGRGAEAFF
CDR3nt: TGCGCCAGCAGATGGGGACGTGGGGCTGAAGCTTTCTTT

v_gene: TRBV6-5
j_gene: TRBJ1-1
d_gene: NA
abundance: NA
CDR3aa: CASSYDLGSTEAFF
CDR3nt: TGTGCCAGCAGTTACGACCTGGGGAGCACTGAAGCTTTCTTT

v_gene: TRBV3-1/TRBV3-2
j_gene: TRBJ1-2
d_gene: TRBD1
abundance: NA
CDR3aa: CASSQDFGTGYGYTF
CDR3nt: TGTGCCAGCAGCCAAGATTTTGGGACAGGGTATGGCTACACCTTC

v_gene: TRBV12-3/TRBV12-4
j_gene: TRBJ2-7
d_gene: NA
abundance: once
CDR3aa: CASSWTESYEQYF
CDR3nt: TGTGCCAGCAGCTGGACAGAATCCTACGAGCAGTACTTC

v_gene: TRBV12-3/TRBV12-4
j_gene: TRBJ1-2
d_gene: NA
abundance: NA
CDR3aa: CASSQHYGYTF
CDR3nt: TGTGCCAGCAGCCAACACTATGGCTACACCTTC

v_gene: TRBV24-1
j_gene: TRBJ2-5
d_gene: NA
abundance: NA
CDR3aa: CATSDPQETQYF
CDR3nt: TGTGCCACCAGTGACCCTCAAGAGACCCAGTACTTC

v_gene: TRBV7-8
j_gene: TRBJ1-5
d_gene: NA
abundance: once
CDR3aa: CASSSGSYNQPQHF
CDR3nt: TGTGCCAGCAGCTCGGGCAGTTACAATCAGCCCCAGCATTTT

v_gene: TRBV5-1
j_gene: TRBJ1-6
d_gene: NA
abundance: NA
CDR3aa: CASSPFDPNNSPLHF
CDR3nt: TGCGCCAGCAGCCCCTTCGACCCCAATAATTCACCCCTCCACTTT

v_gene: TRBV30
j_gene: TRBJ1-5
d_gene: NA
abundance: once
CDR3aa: CAWSGQGLNQPQHF
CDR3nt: TGTGCCTGGAGCGGGCAGGGGTTAAATCAGCCCCAGCATTTT

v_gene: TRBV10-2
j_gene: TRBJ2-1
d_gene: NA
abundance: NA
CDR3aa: CASSGISNNEQFF
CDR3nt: TGCGCCAGCAGTGGGATCAGTAACAATGAGCAGTTCTTC

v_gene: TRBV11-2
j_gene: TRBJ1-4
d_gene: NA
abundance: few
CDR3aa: CASSSNPEKLFF
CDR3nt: TGTGCCAGCAGCTCCAATCCGGAAAAACTGTTTTTT

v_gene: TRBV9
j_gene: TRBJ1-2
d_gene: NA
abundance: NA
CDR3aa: CASSVGEQTNYGYTF
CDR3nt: TGTGCCAGCAGCGTAGGGGAACAGACTAACTATGGCTACACCTTC

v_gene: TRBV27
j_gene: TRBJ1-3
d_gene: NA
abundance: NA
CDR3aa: CASSPGSGPRGGNTIYF
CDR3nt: TGTGCCAGCAGTCCGGGGTCCGGGCCGCGGGGTGGAAACACCATATATTTT

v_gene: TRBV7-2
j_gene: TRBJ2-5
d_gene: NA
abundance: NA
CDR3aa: CASRRGDREGAETQYF
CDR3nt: TGTGCCAGCCGGAGGGGCGACAGGGAAGGAGCGGAGACCCAGTACTTC

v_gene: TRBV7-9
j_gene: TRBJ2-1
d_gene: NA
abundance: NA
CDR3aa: CASSLVAGNEQFF
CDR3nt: TGTGCCAGCAGCTTAGTTGCTGGCAATGAGCAGTTCTTC

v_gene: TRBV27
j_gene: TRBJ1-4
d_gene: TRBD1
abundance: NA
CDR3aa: CASSSPRGQGYEKLFF
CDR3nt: TGTGCCAGCAGTTCCCCTAGAGGACAGGGGTATGAAAAACTGTTTTTT

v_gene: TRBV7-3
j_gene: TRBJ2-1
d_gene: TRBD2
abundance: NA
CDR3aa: CASESGNNEQFF
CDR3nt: TGTGCCAGCGAAAGCGGGAACAATGAGCAGTTCTTC

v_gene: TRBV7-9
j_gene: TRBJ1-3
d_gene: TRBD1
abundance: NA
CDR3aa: CASKGQNQNTIYF
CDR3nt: TGTGCCAGCAAGGGACAGAACCAAAACACCATATATTTT

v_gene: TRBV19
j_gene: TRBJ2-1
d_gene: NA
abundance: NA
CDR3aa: CASSDRSSYNEQFF
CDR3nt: TGTGCCAGTAGCGACCGGAGCTCCTACAATGAGCAGTTCTTC

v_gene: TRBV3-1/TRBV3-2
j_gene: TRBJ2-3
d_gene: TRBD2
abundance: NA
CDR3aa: CASRSTSGGRTDTQYF
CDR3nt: TGTGCCAGCAGGTCGACTAGCGGGGGGAGAACAGATACGCAGTATTTT

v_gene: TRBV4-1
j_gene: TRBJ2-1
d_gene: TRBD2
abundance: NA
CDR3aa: CASSQDLRAGGHYNEQFF
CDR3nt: TGCGCCAGCAGCCAAGATTTGAGGGCGGGGGGCCATTACAATGAGCAGTTCTTC

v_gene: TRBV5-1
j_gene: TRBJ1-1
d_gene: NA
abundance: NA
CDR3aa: CASSLDPASMNTEAFF
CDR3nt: TGCGCCAGCAGCTTGGATCCAGCATCGATGAACACTGAAGCTTTCTTT

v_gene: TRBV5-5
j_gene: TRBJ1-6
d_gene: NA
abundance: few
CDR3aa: CASSWGRGGNSPLHF
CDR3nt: TGTGCCAGCAGCTGGGGGAGGGGTGGAAATTCACCCCTCCACTTT

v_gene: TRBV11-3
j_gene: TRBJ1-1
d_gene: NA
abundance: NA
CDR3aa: CASSLNGGRPFF
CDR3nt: TGTGCCAGCAGCCTTAATGGGGGGCGTCCTTTCTTT

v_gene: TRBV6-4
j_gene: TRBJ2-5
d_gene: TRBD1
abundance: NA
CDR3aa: CASIFRGRGETQYF
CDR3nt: TGTGCCAGCATATTCAGGGGGCGGGGAGAGACCCAGTACTTC

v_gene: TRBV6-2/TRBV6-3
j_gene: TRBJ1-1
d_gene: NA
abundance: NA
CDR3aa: CASSYGGPREAFF
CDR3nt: TGTGCCAGCAGTTACGGGGGCCCCAGGGAGGCTTTCTTT

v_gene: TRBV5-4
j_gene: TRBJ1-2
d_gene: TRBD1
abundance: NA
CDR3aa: CASSLDRGLGYTF
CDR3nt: TGTGCCAGCAGCCTAGACAGGGGATTGGGCTACACCTTC

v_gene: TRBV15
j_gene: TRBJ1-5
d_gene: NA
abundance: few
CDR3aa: CATTSGGNQPQHF
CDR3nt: TGTGCCACCACCTCCGGGGGCAATCAGCCCCAGCATTTT

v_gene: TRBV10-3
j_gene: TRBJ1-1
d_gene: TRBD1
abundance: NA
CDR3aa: CAISERTGLDTEAFF
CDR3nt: TGTGCCATCAGTGAGAGGACAGGGCTGGACACTGAAGCTTTCTTT

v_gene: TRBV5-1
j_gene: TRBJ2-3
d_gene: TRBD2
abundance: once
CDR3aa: CASSSVTGGANSDTQYF
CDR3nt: TGCGCCAGCAGCAGTGTTACGGGGGGAGCCAACTCGGATACGCAGTATTTT

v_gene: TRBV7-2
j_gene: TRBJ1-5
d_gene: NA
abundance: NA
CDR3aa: CASSLWDNQPQHF
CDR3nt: TGTGCCAGCAGCTTATGGGACAATCAGCCCCAGCATTTT

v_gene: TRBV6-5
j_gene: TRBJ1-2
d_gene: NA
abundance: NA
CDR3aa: CASRGVYGYTF
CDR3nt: TGTGCCAGCCGGGGGGTCTATGGCTACACCTTC

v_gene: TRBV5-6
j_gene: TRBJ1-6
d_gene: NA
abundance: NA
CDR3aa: CASNLAQASSYNSPLHF
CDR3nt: TGTGCCAGCAACTTGGCCCAGGCTAGCTCCTATAATTCACCCCTCCACTTT

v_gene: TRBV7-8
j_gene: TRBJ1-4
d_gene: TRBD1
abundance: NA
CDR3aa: CASSLRQGEKLFF
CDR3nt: TGTGCCAGCAGCCTCAGACAGGGGGAAAAACTGTTTTTT

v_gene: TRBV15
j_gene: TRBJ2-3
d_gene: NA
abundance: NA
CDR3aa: CATSRDLGYYTDTQYF
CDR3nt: TGTGCCACCAGCAGAGATCTTGGCTACTACACAGATACGCAGTATTTT

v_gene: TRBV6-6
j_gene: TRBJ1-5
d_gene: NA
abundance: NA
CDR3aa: CASSYRLLDQPQHF
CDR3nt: TGTGCCAGCAGTTATCGCCTTTTGGATCAGCCCCAGCATTTT

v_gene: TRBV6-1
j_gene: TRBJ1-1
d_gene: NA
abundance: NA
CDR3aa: CASSETSWGGATEAFF
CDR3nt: TGTGCCAGCAGTGAAACCTCGTGGGGGGGGGCCACTGAAGCTTTCTTT

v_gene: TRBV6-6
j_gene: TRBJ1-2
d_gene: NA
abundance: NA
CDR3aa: CASSPAGGYTF
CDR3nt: TGTGCCAGCAGCCCGGCCGGTGGCTACACCTTC

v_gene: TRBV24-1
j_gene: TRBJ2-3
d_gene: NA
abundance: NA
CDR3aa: CATSVGRRGTDTQYF
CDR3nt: TGTGCCACCAGTGTGGGGCGGCGTGGCACAGATACGCAGTATTTT

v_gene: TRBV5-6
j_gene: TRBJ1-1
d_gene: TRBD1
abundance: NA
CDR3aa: CASSPGTGAVNTEAFF
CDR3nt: TGTGCCAGCAGCCCGGGGACAGGGGCGGTGAACACTGAAGCTTTCTTT

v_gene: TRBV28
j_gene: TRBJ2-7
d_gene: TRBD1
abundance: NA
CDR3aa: CASSLGNRDRGYEQYF
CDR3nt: TGTGCCAGCAGTTTGGGGAACCGGGACAGGGGTTACGAGCAGTACTTC

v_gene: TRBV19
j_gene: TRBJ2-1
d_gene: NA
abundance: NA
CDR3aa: CASSIDRSSYNEQFF
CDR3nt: TGTGCCAGTAGTATCGACAGGAGCTCCTACAATGAGCAGTTCTTC